This TCR beta chain derives from a study of CXCR3-negative and CXCR3-positive naive CD8 T cells. Study results and caveats: Upon cryopreservation, CXCR3 expression partially decreased, and most assays used fresh PBMCs. CXCR3-positive naive cells had more hydrophobic TRB CDR3s than CXCR3-negative naive cells. For naive cells, CXCR3-negative and CXCR3-positive subsets had similar TRBV-TRBJ usage; for memory cells, usage differed.

Notes on this clonotype: Its antigen remains unidentified.

Libraries were UMI-labeled 5' RACE TRB cDNA. TCRdb reprocessed the 5' RACE reads, with one entry per CDR3 protein and no DNA. This sample's clone table lists 75,000 to 95,000 distinct CDR3 sequences. The CDR3 has 16 residues. Germline V gives CDR1 LNHDA, CDR2 SQIVND (reference sequence). The sample taken for sequencing was naive CXCR3- CD8+ T cells from blood. The subset here: CD45RO-CCR7+CD27+CD95- naive CD8+ T cells lacking CXCR3 (TNR3-). This receptor was identified in a human donor in good health. Some clones in this sample may be carry-over from other donors' samples. The genes are TRBV19 and TRBJ1-2. CDR3 sequence reads: CASTLREKIEDYGYTF.